Listed here are 32 T cell receptor beta chains from one sample, sequenced in a study of response to subunit inactivated influenza vaccine. TCRdb ran MiXCR on the RT-PCR reads and lists one entry per CDR3 protein. The sample consists of 650,000 to 800,000 distinct CDR3 sequences, approximately 13% of them appearing once. The sample in question was PBMCs from blood, obtained approximately 15 days before vaccination. The receptors stem from a man aged 50-59 years who received an inactivated influenza vaccine.

This clonotype was seen a handful of times. This chain links TRBV20-1 with TRBJ2-7; D not certain. Germline assignment: CDR1 DFQATT and CDR2 SNEGSKA (reference sequence). The CDR3 totals 14 residues. V lost 0 bases and J lost 3, with 12 bases in between. The CDR3 loop reads CSARDQESYYEQYF. CDR3 bases: TGCAGTGCTAGAGATCAGGAGTCCTACTACGAGCAGTACTTC.

This rearrangement joins TRBV7-9 to TRBJ2-3; 10 bases agree with TRBD2. Germline V gene lookup returns CDR1 SEHNR and CDR2 FQNEAQ (reference sequence). The CDR3 sequence is 17 residues long. J lost 0 bases, V lost 5 bases, and 8 bases had no gene match. CDR3 sequence reads: CASSQPRTSGSTDTQYF. DNA for the CDR3: TGTGCCAGCAGCCAGCCCCGGACTAGCGGAAGCACAGATACGCAGTATTTT.

The chain combines TRBV7-2 with TRBJ2-2, with 9 bases matching TRBD1. This CDR3 region has 15 residues. V lost 5 bases, J lost 5 bases, and 6 bases stayed unmatched. Germline-derived CDR1 and CDR2 are SGHTA and FQGNSA. The CDR3 nucleotides are TGTGCCAGCAGCCCCGAGACAGGGGGGACCGGGGAGCTGTTTTTT. Its protein is CASSPETGGTGELFF.

The rearrangement uses TRBV10-3 and TRBJ2-7; 10 positions match TRBD1. The V gene end was trimmed by 6 bases and the J gene end by 5 bases; junction bases not matched to a gene: 1. The CDR3 extends over 12 amino acids. CDR1 is ENHRY, CDR2 SYGVKD, per germline. CDR3 nucleotides: TGTGCCATCAGGACAGGGGGCAACGAGCAGTACTTC. It is translated as CAIRTGGNEQYF.

The chain has TRBV20-1 and TRBJ1-2; a weak D match, TRBD1 (5 bases). CDR1 is DFQATT, CDR2 SNEGSKA, per germline (reference sequence). The CDR3 contains 14 residues. The V end lost 0 bases, the J end lost 6 bases, and 14 bases lay between the germline ends. This chain's CDR3 is CSARDLRALDGYTF. CDR3 sequence (DNA): TGCAGTGCTAGAGATCTCAGGGCCCTAGATGGCTACACCTTC.

This clonotype was seen a handful of times. The gene calls are TRBV27 and TRBJ2-1; a weak D match, TRBD2 (7 bases). Germline CDR1 MNHEY, CDR2 SMNVEV (reference sequence). V gave up 5 bases and J gave up 7 bases, with 27 bases separating them. The length of the CDR3 is 18 residues. The CDR3: CASSPARGAWARGNEQFF. CDR3 bases: TGTGCCAGCAGTCCCGCCCGGGGGGCCTGGGCAAGGGGAAATGAGCAGTTCTTC.

This clonotype was detected only a few times. The chain couples TRBV5-1 to TRBJ2-1; 9 nucleotides align to TRBD1. CDR3 length: 14 amino acids. CDR1 is SGHRS, CDR2 YFSETQ, per germline. The V segment lost 4 bases and the J segment 6 bases; nucleotides outside the gene matches: 5. CDR3 nucleotides: TGCGCCAGCAGCCCCGGACAGGGGCTCAATGAGCAGTTCTTC. Protein product: CASSPGQGLNEQFF.

This clonotype has a count of ten or more. The chain uses TRBV4-2 and TRBJ1-6; D call uncertain. The CDR3 covers 15 residues. V lost 0 bases to trimming and J lost 9 bases, with 12 bases between them. The V gene's germline CDR1 is LGHNA and CDR2 YNFKEQ. The chain's CDR3 is CASSQDGPGGSPLHF. The CDR3 coding sequence is TGTGCCAGCAGCCAAGACGGGCCAGGTGGTTCACCCCTCCACTTT.

This sequence joins TRBV5-1 and TRBJ2-1, with 9 bases aligning to TRBD1. The germline gives CDR1 SGHRS, CDR2 YFSETQ. After removal of 1 base from V and 8 bases from J, the junction contained 1 base not matched to a gene. CDR3 length equals 13 residues. The CDR3: CASSLTGGHEQFF. CDR3 nucleotide sequence: TGCGCCAGCAGCTTGACAGGGGGCCATGAGCAGTTCTTC.

This chain uses TRBV29-1 with TRBJ2-1, with D possibly being TRBD1 or TRBD2 (5 bases each). V lost 2 bases and J 5 bases, leaving 10 bases between the germline ends. The CDR3 totals 13 residues. The V gene's germline CDR1 is SQVTM and CDR2 ANQGSEA. The CDR3 DNA sequence: TGCAGCGTTGAAAGGGACGCTAACAATGAGCAGTTCTTC. Translation: CSVERDANNEQFF.

The chain links TRBV12-3 or TRBV12-4 to TRBJ2-1; TRBD1 aligns across 10 bases. Trimming removed 5 bases from V and 7 bases from J; junction bases left unmatched: 11. The CDR3 loop spans 16 amino acids. The CDR3: CASSPRGDRGSNEQFF. In nucleotides, the CDR3 is TGTGCCAGCAGTCCGCGGGGGGACAGGGGTAGTAATGAGCAGTTCTTC.

This clonotype showed up just a few times. The rearrangement joins TRBV20-1 to TRBJ1-2; possible D gene TRBD1, 5 bases. Trimming cost V 0 bases and J 5 bases, with 13 bases left between them. The CDR3 is made up of 14 amino acids. Germline CDR1 is DFQATT and CDR2 is SNEGSKA (reference sequence). As DNA, the CDR3 is TGCAGTGCTAGAGATCCAGGACACCTATATGGCTACACCTTC. Translation gives CSARDPGHLYGYTF.

The V call is TRBV4-3, the J call TRBJ2-5; D might be TRBD2 (6 bases). This CDR3 comprises 15 residues. Germline loops: CDR1 LGHNA, CDR2 YSLEER. V was clipped by 3 bases and J by 2 bases, with 13 bases between them. The DNA for the CDR3 is TGCGCCAGCAGCCAGGACCGGGGGAAACAAGAGACCCAGTACTTC. As protein: CASSQDRGKQETQYF.

This clonotype was counted only a few times. The rearrangement links TRBV20-1 to TRBJ1-3, with D hard to call. V lost 2 bases, J lost 0 bases, and 11 bases lay in between. Germline V CDR1 and CDR2: DFQATT, SNEGSKA (reference sequence). The CDR3 is 15 residues long. The chain's CDR3 is CSARLGTHSGNTIYF. CDR3 DNA sequence: TGCAGTGCTAGATTGGGCACGCACTCTGGAAACACCATATATTTT.

Here the CDR3 DNA reads TGTGCCAGCTCACCACCACAGGGGAACACCGGGGAGCTGTTTTTT. As protein: CASSPPQGNTGELFF. The genes are TRBV18 and TRBJ2-2; possible D gene TRBD1, 6 bases. V shed 0 bases and J shed 1 base, with 6 bases lying between them. CDR3 length: 15 amino acids. CDR1 is KGHSH, CDR2 LQKENI, per germline. The variable domain in full, completed from reference TRBV18 and TRBJ2-2, reads NAGVMQNPRHLVRRRGQEARLRCSPMKGHSHVYWYRQLPEEGLKFMVYLQKENIIDESGMPKERFSAEFPKEGPSILRIQQVVRGDSAAYFCASSPPQGNTGELFFGEGSRLTVL.

The genes are TRBV20-1 and TRBJ1-2; 9 nucleotides line up with TRBD1. Germline assignment: CDR1 DFQATT and CDR2 SNEGSKA (reference sequence). The CDR3 covers 16 residues. With 6 bases clipped from V and 4 bases from J, the junction kept 15 bases outside the gene matches. CDR3 sequence reads: CSAVRQGDFRGYGYTF. In DNA form, the CDR3 reads TGCAGTGCGGTCCGACAGGGGGATTTCAGAGGCTATGGCTACACCTTC.

This chain links TRBV19 with TRBJ1-5; D gene unclear. Germline V CDR1 and CDR2: LNHDA, SQIVND (reference sequence). V shed 6 bases and J shed 7 bases, with 16 bases lying between them. The CDR3 is 14 amino acids. As DNA, the CDR3 is TGTGCCAGTAGGGCGACGGACGTCCGCCAGCCCCAGCATTTT. Translated: CASRATDVRQPQHF. Full variable domain (remainder filled in from reference TRBV19 and TRBJ1-5): DGGITQSPKYLFRKEGQNVTLSCEQNLNHDAMYWYRQDPGQGLRLIYYSQIVNDFQKGDIAEGYSVSREKKESFPLTVTSAQKNPTAFYLCASRATDVRQPQHFGDGTRLSIL.

Notes on this clonotype: This clone may be a read error of a much larger clone one base away. The rearrangement uses TRBV7-2 and TRBJ1-1; unclear D gene. The CDR3 consists of 13 residues. V was trimmed by 5 bases and J by 4 bases, leaving 11 bases between them. Germline V gene lookup returns CDR1 SGHTA and CDR2 FQGNSA. This chain's CDR3 is CASSAASTTEAFF. In nucleotides, the CDR3 is TGTGCCAGCAGCGCAGCTTCTACCACTGAAGCTTTCTTT.

The chain recombines TRBV11-2 with TRBJ1-4, with 8 bases identical to TRBD1. V shed 5 bases and J 2 bases; nucleotides not matched to a gene: 4. CDR1 is SGHAT and CDR2 is FQNNGV in the germline V gene. The CDR3 runs 15 residues. CDR3 protein: CASSQGQATNEKLFF. CDR3 coding DNA: TGTGCCAGCAGCCAGGGACAGGCGACTAATGAAAAACTGTTTTTT.

The chain links TRBV18 to TRBJ2-7; D is uncertain. The CDR3 consists of 13 residues. Deletions cut 6 bases from V and 4 bases from J, with 13 bases between. In germline, CDR1 is KGHSH, CDR2 LQKENI. The CDR3 DNA reads as TGTGCCAGCTCCCCCACGGTCCCATACGAGCAGTACTTC. It specifies CASSPTVPYEQYF.

This clonotype was seen ten or more times. The gene calls are TRBV6-5 and TRBJ2-1; 7 bases line up with TRBD2. CDR1 MNHEY and CDR2 SVGAGI come from the germline V gene. The CDR3 is 15 residues long. J lost 8 bases, V lost 6 bases, and 13 bases had no gene match. The CDR3 sequence: CASREDGRRGDEQFF. For the CDR3, the DNA is TGTGCCAGCAGGGAGGACGGGAGACGGGGGGATGAGCAGTTCTTC.

The chain carries TRBV18 and TRBJ2-1, with D perhaps assigned TRBD1 or TRBD2 (7 bases each). The V end lost 5 bases, the J end lost 7 bases, and 15 bases lay between the germline ends. Germline-derived CDR1 and CDR2 are KGHSH and LQKENI. This CDR3 spans 14 amino acids. In nucleotides, the CDR3 is TGTGCCAGCTCAGAGGGGAGGGGGCGAAATGAGCAGTTCTTC. Protein product: CASSEGRGRNEQFF.

Details on this clonotype: A read error may account for a junction end that differs from germline. The rearrangement uses TRBV7-9 and TRBJ2-3; 7 bases map to TRBD1. Germline CDR1 is SEHNR and CDR2 is FQNEAQ (reference sequence). The CDR3 is made up of 15 amino acids. In DNA, the CDR3 is TGTGCCAGCAGCTACACCGGAAAGGGGACAGATACGGAGTATTTT. It is translated as CASSYTGKGTDTEYF.

This chain joins TRBV20-1 and TRBJ2-7, with 9 bases lining up with TRBD1. The germline V gene has CDR1 DFQATT and CDR2 SNEGSKA (reference sequence). After removal of 6 bases from V and 1 base from J, the junction contained 7 bases not matched to a gene. The CDR3 has 14 residues. The CDR3 reads CSAMDRGKSYEQYF. The CDR3 nucleotides are TGCAGTGCAATGGACAGGGGAAAGTCCTACGAGCAGTACTTC.

The rearrangement joins TRBV10-3 to TRBJ2-5, with D maybe TRBD2 (5 bases). The CDR3 totals 13 residues. From germline, CDR1 is ENHRY and CDR2 SYGVKD. Trimming shortened V by 2 bases and J by 5 bases, and 9 bases separated the two germline ends. CDR3 protein: CAISEAGFETQYF. DNA for the CDR3: TGTGCCATCAGTGAGGCGGGTTTTGAGACCCAGTACTTC.

Many counts were recorded for this clonotype. This chain connects TRBV2 to TRBJ2-1, with D perhaps matching TRBD1 (6 bases). The CDR3 runs to 14 residues. V was shortened by 8 bases and J by 0 bases, with 11 bases between the two germline ends. Per the germline V gene, CDR1 is SNHLY and CDR2 is FYNNEI. The CDR3 coding sequence is TGTGCCAGCGATGGGACACTCTCCTACAATGAGCAGTTCTTC. It is translated as CASDGTLSYNEQFF.

This clonotype was counted a few times. V and J are TRBV6-1 and TRBJ2-7, with 11 bases that match TRBD2. There are 15 residues in the CDR3. With V trimmed by 6 bases and J by 1 base, 5 bases remained unmatched. CDR1 is MNHNS, CDR2 SASEGT, per germline. The CDR3 here is CASRRTSGLSYEQYF. Here the CDR3 DNA reads TGTGCCAGCAGGAGGACTAGCGGGTTGTCCTACGAGCAGTACTTC.

The chain links TRBV7-2 to TRBJ2-5, with TRBD2 identical over 12 bases. Germline lookup yields CDR1 SGHTA and CDR2 FQGNSA. V trimming: 4 bases; J trimming: 0 bases; junction bases outside the gene matches: 6. The CDR3 runs 17 residues. CDR3 nucleotide sequence: TGTGCCAGCAGCTACCCGACTAGCGGGGGATACCAAGAGACCCAGTACTTC. It translates to CASSYPTSGGYQETQYF.

The CDR3 here is CASSEQQDTQYF. In DNA, the CDR3 is TGTGCCAGCAGTGAACAGCAAGATACGCAGTATTTT. The chain employs TRBV6-1 and TRBJ2-3; D is undetermined. V was pared by 2 bases and J by 5 bases, with 5 bases between. This CDR3 has 12 residues. Germline V gene data show CDR1 as MNHNS and CDR2 as SASEGT.

This clonotype was detected a few times. The DNA of the CDR3 is TGTGCCAGCAGTTCCAAGTTTGATAGCGGGAGGCCCCCCGGGGAGCAGTACTTC. Protein sequence: CASSSKFDSGRPPGEQYF. V gene TRBV6-2 or TRBV6-3 combines with J gene TRBJ2-7; 10 nucleotides match TRBD2. V lost 4 bases and J lost 7; bases outside the gene matches: 19. Per the germline V gene, CDR1 is MNHEY and CDR2 is SVGEGT. The CDR3 runs to 18 residues.

The V call is TRBV18, the J call TRBJ2-3; TRBD2 aligns across 12 bases. Germline V gives CDR1 KGHSH, CDR2 LQKENI. The CDR3 runs 16 residues. V lost 3 bases, J lost 6 bases, and 7 bases stayed unmatched. The DNA for the CDR3 is TGTGCCAGCTCACCGTCGACTAGCGGGAGACGTGATACGCAGTATTTT. Translation: CASSPSTSGRRDTQYF.

This clonotype was detected a few times. The junction and the germline gene differ at one end; a read error may be behind it. The rearrangement links TRBV12-3 or TRBV12-4 to TRBJ1-1; the D gene is possibly TRBD1 (6 bases). The CDR3 covers 10 residues. For the CDR3, the DNA is TGTGCCAGCAGTTCACACAGGGCCGTCTTT. As protein: CASSSHRAVF.